The 10 T cell receptor beta chains below all came from one sample that was sequenced in a study of identical twins. From the 5' RACE reads, TCRdb called clonotypes with MiXCR, one entry per CDR3 protein. This sample has 500,000 or so distinct CDR3 sequences, with 14% found just once. The data also belong to a second study, concerning yellow fever vaccine responses in identical twins.

Sequencing was done on a sample of CD4+ T cells sorted from blood. The receptors originated from a woman aged 18-29 years in good health.

There are a few counts of this clonotype. V is TRBV30 and J is TRBJ2-1; D is ambiguous. Germline loops: CDR1 GTSNPN, CDR2 SVGIG (reference sequence). V shed 8 bases and J shed 6 bases, with 20 bases lying between them. The CDR3 runs 14 residues. CDR3 sequence (DNA): TGTGCCGGGAAAAGTGAGCTAGTGTTCAATGAGCAGTTCTTC. Translating it yields CAGKSELVFNEQFF.

The V gene is TRBV7-2, the J gene TRBJ2-7; TRBD2 matches at 13 bases. In germline, CDR1 is SGHTA, CDR2 FQGNSA. This CDR3 is built from 15 residues. V lost 6 bases to trimming and J lost 3 bases; unmatched junction nucleotides: 5. The CDR3 nucleotides are TGTGCCAGCAGTAAACTAGCGGGGGGGCACTACGAGCAGTACTTC. Its translation is CASSKLAGGHYEQYF.

This chain joins TRBV14 and TRBJ2-2; the D is unclear. Between the trimmed V and J ends, which lost 1 base and 3 bases, there was a span of 18 bases. CDR3 length: 18 residues. Germline V gives CDR1 SGHDN, CDR2 FVKESK. CDR3 DNA: TGTGCCAGCAGCCAAGGAGTCGGTCAACCCCTCGACACCGGGGAGCTGTTTTTT. This codes for CASSQGVGQPLDTGELFF.

V usage is TRBV6-2 or TRBV6-3 and J usage is TRBJ2-7; TRBD1 aligns across 9 bases. The CDR3 has 15 amino acids. CDR1 is MNHEY and CDR2 is SVGEGT in the germline V gene. Trimming removed 9 bases from V and 3 bases from J; junction bases left unmatched: 12. The CDR3 spells CASLDSGTGYYEQYF. The CDR3 DNA sequence: TGTGCCAGTCTTGACTCCGGGACAGGGTACTACGAGCAGTACTTC.

J is TRBJ2-3 and V is TRBV28; 7 bases fit TRBD2. Germline V CDR1 and CDR2: MDHEN, SYDVKM. Trimming cost V 2 bases and J 3 bases; bases outside gene matches: 8. The length of the CDR3 is 16 residues. CDR3 DNA sequence: TGTGCCAGCAGTTTAGGCCTCTCCGGGAGGACAGATACGCAGTATTTT. It codes for CASSLGLSGRTDTQYF.

This clonotype showed up many times. The V gene is TRBV4-2, the J gene TRBJ2-3; no clear D. Trimming took off 2 bases at V and 0 bases at J, with 3 bases between the two ends. The length of the CDR3 is 13 residues. Germline loops: CDR1 LGHNA, CDR2 YNFKEQ. This CDR3 reads CASSQTSTDTQYF. In DNA, the CDR3 is TGTGCCAGCAGCCAAACTAGCACAGATACGCAGTATTTT.

The chain links TRBV5-6 to TRBJ2-7; either TRBD1 or TRBD2 may fit D (6 bases each). This CDR3 is 13 amino acids long. CDR1 and CDR2 (germline): SGHDT, YYEEEE. The germline V and J ends were trimmed by 4 bases and 5 bases, with 13 bases remaining between them. The CDR3: CASSERGVDEQYF. DNA for the CDR3: TGTGCCAGCAGCGAAAGGGGGGTGGACGAGCAGTACTTC.

The chain uses TRBV4-3 and TRBJ2-3, with D possibly being TRBD2 (5 bases). The CDR3 loop spans 13 amino acids. The V gene lost 3 bases and the J gene lost 5 bases, with 9 bases spanning the gap. Germline V gene sequence: CDR1 LGHNA, CDR2 YSLEER. The chain's CDR3 is CASSQRVGDTQYF. Written as DNA, the CDR3 is TGCGCCAGCAGCCAGAGGGTTGGAGATACGCAGTATTTT.

V and J are TRBV5-1 and TRBJ2-5, with 10 bases matching TRBD2. CDR1 is SGHRS and CDR2 is YFSETQ in the germline V gene. The CDR3 sequence is 16 residues long. J gave up 2 bases and V 0 bases, and 4 bases lay outside the gene matches. CDR3 nucleotide sequence: TGCGCCAGCAGCTTGGGGGGACTAGCGCCACAAGAGACCCAGTACTTC. This codes for CASSLGGLAPQETQYF. The full variable domain, in which reference TRBV5-1 and TRBJ2-5 provide the parts outside the CDR3, is KAGVTQTPRYLIKTRGQQVTLSCSPISGHRSVSWYQQTPGQGLQFLFEYFSETQRNKGNFPGRFSGRQFSNSRSEMNVSTLELGDSALYLCASSLGGLAPQETQYFGPGTRLLVL.

The chain links TRBV9 to TRBJ2-7; 9 bases agree with TRBD2. Germline V gene sequence: CDR1 SGDLS, CDR2 YYNGEE. CDR3 length: 14 residues. Trimming at V came to 4 bases and at J to 4 bases, leaving 6 bases not matched to a gene. DNA for the CDR3: TGTGCCAGCAGCAGGGCGGGAGGGCAGTACGAGCAGTACTTC. Protein sequence: CASSRAGGQYEQYF.